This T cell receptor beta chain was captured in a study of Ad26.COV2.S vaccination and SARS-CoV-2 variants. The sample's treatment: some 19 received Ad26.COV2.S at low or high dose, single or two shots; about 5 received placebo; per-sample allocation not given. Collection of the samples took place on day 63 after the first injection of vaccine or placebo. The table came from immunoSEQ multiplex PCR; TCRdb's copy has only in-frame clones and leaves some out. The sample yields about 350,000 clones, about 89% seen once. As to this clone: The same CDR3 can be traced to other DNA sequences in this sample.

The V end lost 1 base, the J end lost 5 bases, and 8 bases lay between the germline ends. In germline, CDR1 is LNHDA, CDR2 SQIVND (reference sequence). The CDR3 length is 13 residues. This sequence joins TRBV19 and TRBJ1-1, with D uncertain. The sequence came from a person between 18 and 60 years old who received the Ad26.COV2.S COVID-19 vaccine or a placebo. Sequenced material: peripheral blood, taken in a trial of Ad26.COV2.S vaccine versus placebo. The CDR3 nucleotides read TGTGCCAGTAGTATAGCCCGCCAGACTGAAGCTTTCTTT. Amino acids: CASSIARQTEAFF.